This T cell receptor (beta chain) was captured in a study of cytomegalovirus exposure and HLA in healthy donors. Background on the study: It was reported in a later analysis that the same platform had been used for the 110 or so validation repertoires as for the 550 to 750 first-cohort repertoires.

TCRdb's copy holds only in-frame clones and misses some; the assay was immunoSEQ multiplex PCR. The data contain about 250,000 clones, around nine tenths of them singletons. In its sample, this clone was seen once. Its antigen is undetermined. Study outcomes and limitations: Most observed TCR sequences were rare, whereas some public TCRs were detected in many donors. The study designated about 180 TCR beta chains cytomegalovirus-associated.

Sequences were obtained from PBMCs. This clonotype was obtained from a man between 18 and 29 years old in good health and CMV-seronegative.

CDR3 nucleotides: TGTGCCAGCAGCTTTGGCACAGGGGCGGAGACCCAGTACTTC. Its protein is CASSFGTGAETQYF. V gene TRBV7-3 combines with J gene TRBJ2-5; 7 bases agree with TRBD1. J was trimmed by 5 bases and V by 3 bases; bases with no gene match: 6. The germline gives CDR1 SGHTA, CDR2 FQGTGA. The CDR3 runs to 14 residues.